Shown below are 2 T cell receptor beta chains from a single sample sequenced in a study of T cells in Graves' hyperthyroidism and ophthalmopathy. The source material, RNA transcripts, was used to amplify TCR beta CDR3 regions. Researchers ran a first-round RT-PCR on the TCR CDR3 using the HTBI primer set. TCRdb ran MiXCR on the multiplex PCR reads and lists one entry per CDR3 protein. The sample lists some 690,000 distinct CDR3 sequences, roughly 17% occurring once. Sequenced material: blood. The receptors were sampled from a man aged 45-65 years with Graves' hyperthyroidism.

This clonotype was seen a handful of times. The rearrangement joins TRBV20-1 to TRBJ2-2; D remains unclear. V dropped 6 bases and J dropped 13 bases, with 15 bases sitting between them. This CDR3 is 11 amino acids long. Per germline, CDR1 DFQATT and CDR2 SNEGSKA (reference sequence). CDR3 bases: TGCAGTGCCAAAGGAGCAATCGGGCTGTTTTTT. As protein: CSAKGAIGLFF.

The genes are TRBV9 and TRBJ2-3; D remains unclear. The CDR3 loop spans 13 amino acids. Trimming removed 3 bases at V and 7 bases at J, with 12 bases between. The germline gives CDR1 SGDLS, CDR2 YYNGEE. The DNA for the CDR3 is TGTGCCAGCAGCGAAGGCACTCCGTATACGCAGTATTTT. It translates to CASSEGTPYTQYF.